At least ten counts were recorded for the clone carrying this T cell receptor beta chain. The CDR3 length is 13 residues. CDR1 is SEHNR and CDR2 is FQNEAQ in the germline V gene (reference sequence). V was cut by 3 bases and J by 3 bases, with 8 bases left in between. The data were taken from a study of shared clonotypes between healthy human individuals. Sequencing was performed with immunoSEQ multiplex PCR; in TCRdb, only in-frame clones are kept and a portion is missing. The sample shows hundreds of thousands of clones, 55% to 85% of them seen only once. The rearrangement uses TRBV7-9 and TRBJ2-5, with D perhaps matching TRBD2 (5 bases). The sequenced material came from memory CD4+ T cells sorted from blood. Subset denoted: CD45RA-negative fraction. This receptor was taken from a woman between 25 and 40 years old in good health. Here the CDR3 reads CASSFGGEETQYF. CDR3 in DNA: TGTGCCAGCAGCTTCGGAGGTGAAGAGACCCAGTACTTC.